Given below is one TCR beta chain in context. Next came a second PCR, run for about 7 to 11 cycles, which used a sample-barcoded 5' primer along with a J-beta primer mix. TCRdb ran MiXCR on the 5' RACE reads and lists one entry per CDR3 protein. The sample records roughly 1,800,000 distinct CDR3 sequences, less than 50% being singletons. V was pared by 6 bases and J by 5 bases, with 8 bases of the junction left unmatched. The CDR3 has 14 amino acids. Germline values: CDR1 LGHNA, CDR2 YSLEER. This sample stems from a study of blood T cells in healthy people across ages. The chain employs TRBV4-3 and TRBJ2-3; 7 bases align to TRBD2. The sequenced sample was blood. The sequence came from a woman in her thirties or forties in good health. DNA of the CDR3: TGCGCCAGCAGTCGGGGGGTAGGGTTAGATACGCAGTATTTT. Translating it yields CASSRGVGLDTQYF.